This T cell receptor beta chain derives from a study of T cell responses to AZD1222 COVID-19 vaccine. Study-level findings and limits: Spike-specific TCR repertoires showed rising breadth and depth after two AZD1222 doses. Donors skewed white British and female; clonal diversity was possibly underestimated.

As to this clone: Its antigen is unknown.

The CDR3 contains 15 residues. The V and J ends lost 5 bases and 0 bases respectively, with 11 bases between them. From germline, CDR1 is SGHTA and CDR2 FQGTGA. Method: immunoSEQ multiplex PCR; TCRdb's copy keeps in-frame clones and lacks some. The sample shows about 150,000 clones, approximately 85% of them seen only once. Material: peripheral blood, obtained 28 days after the second dose of the MenACWY control vaccine. The TCR sequence derives from an adult who received the MenACWY meningococcal vaccine as a control. The chain joins TRBV7-3 to TRBJ2-1, with D perhaps assigned TRBD1 or TRBD2 (5 bases each). The CDR3 bases are TGTGCCAGCAGCCCCGGGACGGACTCCTACAATGAGCAGTTCTTC. Translation gives CASSPGTDSYNEQFF.